The rows below give T cell receptor beta chains drawn from one sample of a study of OX40 agonist ivuxolimab in advanced cancers. The repertoire was sequenced with immunoSEQ multiplex PCR; TCRdb's copy has only in-frame clones and lacks some. The sample shows approximately 40,000 clones, around 80% of them seen only once. The sequenced sample was CD4+ or CD8+ T cells sorted from blood, obtained in a trial of the OX40 agonist ivuxolimab. These TCRs come from an adult with an advanced solid tumor such as melanoma, head and neck, liver or kidney cancer. The CDR3 runs from the conserved cysteine through the conserved F or W. D genes are given only for firm matches. Clone size is stated in some rows and not others, as once, few, many or a class when expanded.

>-|TRBD1|TRBV19|TRBJ1-2|14
CASSSGQGSYGYTF
TGTGCCAGTAGTTCGGGACAGGGGAGCTATGGCTACACCTTC
>-|-|TRBV5-1|TRBJ2-5|15
CASSLRPSVEETQYF
TGCGCCAGCAGCTTGAGGCCTAGCGTTGAGGAGACCCAGTACTTC
>-|-|TRBV5-4|TRBJ1-3|13
CASSFSDGNTIYF
TGTGCCAGCAGCTTTTCGGATGGAAACACCATATATTTT
>few|-|TRBV28|TRBJ1-4|13
CASSLRQDEKLFF
TGTGCCAGCAGTTTACGGCAGGATGAAAAACTGTTTTTT
>few|-|TRBV5-1|TRBJ2-7|15
CASKLGPGTSYEQYF
TGCGCCAGCAAGTTGGGACCGGGAACCTCCTACGAGCAGTACTTC
>-|-|TRBV5-1|TRBJ2-7|14
CASSLTEGAYEQYF
TGCGCCAGCAGCTTGACGGAGGGCGCGTACGAGCAGTACTTC
>-|-|TRBV6-6|TRBJ2-7|14
CASSYPEELSEQYF
TGTGCCAGCAGCTACCCTGAGGAACTCTCCGAGCAGTACTTC
>-|TRBD1|TRBV7-9|TRBJ1-2|13
CASRVTGAVGYTF
TGTGCCAGCAGAGTTACAGGGGCGGTTGGCTACACCTTC
>-|TRBD2|TRBV19|TRBJ2-1|16
CASSRWRETAYNEQFF
TGTGCCAGTAGTAGGTGGCGGGAGACCGCCTACAATGAGCAGTTCTTC
>-|TRBD1|TRBV5-4|TRBJ2-7|13
CASSLGQGREQYF
TGTGCCAGCAGCTTGGGACAGGGAAGGGAGCAGTACTTC
>-|TRBD1|TRBV19|TRBJ1-1|15
CASLPRDRAPVEAFF
TGTGCCAGCCTGCCCCGGGACAGGGCCCCCGTGGAAGCTTTCTTT
>-|TRBD2|TRBV18|TRBJ2-3|14
CASSPAGRTDTQYF
TGTGCCAGCTCACCTGCCGGGAGGACAGATACGCAGTATTTT
>-|-|TRBV28|TRBJ2-2|16
CASRQSRGSNTGELFF
TGTGCCAGCCGCCAATCGAGGGGCTCGAACACCGGGGAGCTGTTTTTT
>-|TRBD2|TRBV9|TRBJ2-5|16
CASSFRTSGAWGTQYF
TGTGCCAGCAGCTTTCGGACTAGCGGAGCTTGGGGGACCCAGTACTTC
>-|-|TRBV5-1|TRBJ1-2|15
CASSVNPTVTYGYTF
TGCGCCAGCAGCGTGAACCCAACAGTGACCTATGGCTACACCTTC
>-|TRBD1|TRBV25-1|TRBJ2-1|11
CASDRGGEQFF
TGTGCCAGCGACAGGGGTGGGGAGCAGTTCTTC
>-|TRBD2|TRBV7-7|TRBJ2-5|15
CASRPGLAGEETQYF
TGTGCTAGCAGACCTGGACTAGCGGGAGAAGAGACCCAGTACTTC
>-|-|TRBV7-6|TRBJ2-7|16
CASSLGPPGSPYEQYF
TGTGCCAGCAGCTTAGGGCCCCCAGGATCCCCCTACGAGCAGTACTTC
>-|-|TRBV14|TRBJ2-3|13
CASSPRIRDTQYF
TGTGCCAGCAGCCCCCGCATAAGGGATACGCAGTATTTT
>-|TRBD1|TRBV28|TRBJ1-4|17
CASSRTGGRGANEKLFF
TGTGCCAGCAGTAGGACAGGGGGCAGGGGGGCTAATGAAAAACTGTTTTTT
>-|-|TRBV7-8|TRBJ1-3|17
CASSPGVQYVSGNTIYF
TGTGCCAGCAGCCCAGGGGTACAGTACGTCTCTGGAAACACCATATATTTT
>-|-|TRBV27|TRBJ1-2|13
CATRADGNYGYTF
TGTGCCACAAGGGCAGACGGTAACTATGGCTACACCTTC
>-|-|TRBV28|TRBJ1-2|13
CASTLLPDYGYTF
TGTGCCAGCACTCTTCTACCAGACTATGGCTACACCTTC
>-|TRBD1|TRBV28|TRBJ1-2|16
CASDTTGANGDYGYTF
TGTGCCAGCGATACAACAGGGGCGAATGGCGACTATGGCTACACCTTC
>-|TRBD2|TRBV2|TRBJ2-3|13
CARRTSDTDTQYF
TGTGCCCGCAGGACTAGCGACACAGATACGCAGTATTTT
>few|TRBD2|TRBV7-3|TRBJ2-3|17
CASSSTGTSGRSDTQYF
TGTGCCAGCAGCTCCACCGGGACTAGCGGGAGGTCAGATACGCAGTATTTT
>-|-|TRBV2|TRBJ2-1|15
CASIPRGSLGNEQFF
TGTGCCAGCATCCCACGGGGTAGCTTGGGAAATGAGCAGTTCTTC
>-|-|TRBV14|TRBJ1-1|12
CASSLAGTEAFF
TGTGCCAGCAGCCTAGCGGGCACTGAAGCTTTCTTT
>once|-|TRBV19|TRBJ1-5|15
CASSIPRSLNQPQHF
TGTGCCAGTAGTATACCCAGGAGCCTTAATCAGCCCCAGCATTTT
>-|TRBD1|TRBV19|TRBJ2-7|12
CASRDRGYEQYF
TGTGCCAGTAGGGACAGGGGCTACGAGCAGTACTTC
>-|TRBD1|TRBV7-2|TRBJ1-1|13
CASSGGTGGVAFF
TGTGCCAGCAGCGGAGGGACAGGGGGGGTAGCTTTCTTT
>medium-sized|-|TRBV5-4|TRBJ2-1|12
CASSLDSNEQFF
TGTGCCAGCAGCTTGGATTCGAATGAGCAGTTCTTC
>-|-|TRBV6-4|TRBJ1-5|11
CASGPNQPQHF
TGTGCCAGCGGACCCAATCAGCCCCAGCATTTT
>few|-|TRBV7-9|TRBJ2-1|15
CASSSSYPPFDEQFF
TGTGCCAGCAGCTCTAGCTACCCGCCTTTCGATGAGCAGTTCTTC
>-|-|TRBV21-1|TRBJ2-7|18
CASSKAPDPSLRSYEQYF
TGTGCCAGCAGCAAAGCGCCCGATCCTAGCTTGCGCTCCTACGAGCAGTACTTC
>-|-|TRBV14|TRBJ1-4|15
CASSQDNGRIEKLFF
TGTGCCAGCAGCCAAGATAACGGGAGAATTGAAAAACTGTTTTTT
>-|TRBD2|TRBV5-5|TRBJ2-7|16
CASSLAASGLTYEQYF
TGTGCCAGCAGCTTGGCGGCTAGCGGGCTAACCTACGAGCAGTACTTC
>-|TRBD1|TRBV18|TRBJ2-7|14
CASSPGQGFYEQYF
TGTGCCAGCTCACCGGGACAGGGCTTCTACGAGCAGTACTTC
>-|-|TRBV10-2|TRBJ2-3|12
CASSDPADTQYF
TGCGCCAGCAGTGACCCGGCAGATACGCAGTATTTT
>-|-|TRBV28|TRBJ2-3|14
CASSGGPRGDTQYF
TGTGCCAGCAGCGGGGGCCCTCGTGGGGATACGCAGTATTTT